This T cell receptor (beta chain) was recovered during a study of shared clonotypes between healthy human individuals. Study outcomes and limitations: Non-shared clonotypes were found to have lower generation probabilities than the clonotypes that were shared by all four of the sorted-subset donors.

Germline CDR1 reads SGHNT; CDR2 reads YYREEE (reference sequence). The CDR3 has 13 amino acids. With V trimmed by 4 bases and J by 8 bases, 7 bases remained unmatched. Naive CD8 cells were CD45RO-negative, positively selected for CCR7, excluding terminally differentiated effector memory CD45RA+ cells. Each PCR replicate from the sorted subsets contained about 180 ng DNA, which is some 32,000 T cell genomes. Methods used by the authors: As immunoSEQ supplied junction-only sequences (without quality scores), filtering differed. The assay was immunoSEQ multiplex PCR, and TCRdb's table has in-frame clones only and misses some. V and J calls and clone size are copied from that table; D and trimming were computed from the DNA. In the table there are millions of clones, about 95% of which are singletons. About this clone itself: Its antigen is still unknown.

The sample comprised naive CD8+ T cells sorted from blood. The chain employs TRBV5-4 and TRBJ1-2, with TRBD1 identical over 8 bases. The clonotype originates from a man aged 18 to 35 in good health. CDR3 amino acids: CASSHQTGEGYTF. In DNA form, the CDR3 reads TGTGCCAGCAGCCATCAGACAGGGGAGGGCTACACCTTC.